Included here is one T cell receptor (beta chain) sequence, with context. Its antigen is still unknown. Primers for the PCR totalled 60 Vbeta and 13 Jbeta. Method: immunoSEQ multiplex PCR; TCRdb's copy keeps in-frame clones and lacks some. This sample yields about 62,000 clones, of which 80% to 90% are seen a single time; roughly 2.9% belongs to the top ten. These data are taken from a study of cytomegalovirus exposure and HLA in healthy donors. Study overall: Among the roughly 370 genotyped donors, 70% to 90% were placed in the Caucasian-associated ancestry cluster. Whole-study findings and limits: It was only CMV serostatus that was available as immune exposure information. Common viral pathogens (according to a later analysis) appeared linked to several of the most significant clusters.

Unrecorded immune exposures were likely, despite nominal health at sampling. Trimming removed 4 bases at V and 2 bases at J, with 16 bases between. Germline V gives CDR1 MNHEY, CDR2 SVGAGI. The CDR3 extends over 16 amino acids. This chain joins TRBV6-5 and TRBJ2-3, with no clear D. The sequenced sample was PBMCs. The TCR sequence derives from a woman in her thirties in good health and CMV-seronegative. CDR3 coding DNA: TGTGCCAGCAGTTCCCCACGGAAGAGCGCCACAGATACGCAGTATTTT. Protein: CASSSPRKSATDTQYF.